The 5 T cell receptor beta chains in this list originate from one sample, sequenced in a study of human T cells and chemical hapten exposure. Time point of the sample: patch test 3, about 24 weeks after DPC sensitization. Treatment given: therapeutic diphenylcyclopropenone sensitization with weekly scalp DPC. TCRdb ran MiXCR on the RACE reads and lists one entry per CDR3 protein. The sample carries 210,000 or so distinct CDR3 sequences, more than 20% recorded once. The starting material was whole blood, obtained in connection with sensitization to the hapten diphenylcyclopropenone (DPC). The receptor source for this set is a woman between 40 and 55 years old with alopecia areata. Some clones in this sample may be carry-over from other donors' samples.

V is TRBV6-2 or TRBV6-3 and J is TRBJ1-2; 10 nucleotides align to TRBD1. CDR3 size: 15 residues. Germline CDR1 and CDR2: MNHEY and SVGEGT. Trimming removed 5 bases from V and 4 bases from J; junction bases left unmatched: 7. CDR3 protein: CASSAERTGGYGYTF. The DNA for the CDR3 is TGTGCCAGCAGTGCCGAGCGGACAGGGGGCTATGGCTACACCTTC.

This clonotype has more than one count but fewer than ten. The V and J genes are TRBV12-3 or TRBV12-4 and TRBJ2-1; D possibly corresponds to TRBD2 (6 bases). V dropped 3 bases and J dropped 3 bases, with 12 bases sitting between them. This CDR3 spans 15 amino acids. CDR3 in amino acids: CASSLEGWSYNEQFF. CDR3 nucleotide sequence: TGTGCCAGCAGTTTGGAGGGCTGGAGCTACAATGAGCAGTTCTTC.

This clonotype has more than one count but fewer than ten. CDR3 nucleotides: TGTGCCAGCAGCTTAGAAGGTTCGGACCGGCGGAATCAGCCCCAGCATTTT. Translating it yields CASSLEGSDRRNQPQHF. The V and J genes are TRBV7-2 and TRBJ1-5; D not resolved. The V gene's germline CDR1 is SGHTA and CDR2 FQGNSA. This CDR3 has 17 amino acids. V shed 1 base and J shed 4 bases, with 17 bases lying between them.

The rearrangement links TRBV28 to TRBJ2-7; D assignment may be TRBD1 or TRBD2 (5 bases each). V was clipped by 5 bases and J by 3 bases, with 17 bases between them. Per the germline V gene, CDR1 is MDHEN and CDR2 is SYDVKM. This CDR3 contains 15 residues. The CDR3 DNA is TGTGCCAGCAGTAACATGGACGGGGCCAACTACGAGCAGTACTTC. Translating it yields CASSNMDGANYEQYF.

The table lists this clonotype with many counts. The CDR3 protein is CSVPGLGSNEQFF. The CDR3 coding sequence is TGCAGCGTTCCTGGCCTAGGTAGTAATGAGCAGTTCTTC. V and J are TRBV29-1 and TRBJ2-1; the D is unclear. The germline V gene has CDR1 SQVTM and CDR2 ANQGSEA. CDR3 size: 13 residues. Trimming left V 5 bases short and J 7 bases short, with 15 bases between.